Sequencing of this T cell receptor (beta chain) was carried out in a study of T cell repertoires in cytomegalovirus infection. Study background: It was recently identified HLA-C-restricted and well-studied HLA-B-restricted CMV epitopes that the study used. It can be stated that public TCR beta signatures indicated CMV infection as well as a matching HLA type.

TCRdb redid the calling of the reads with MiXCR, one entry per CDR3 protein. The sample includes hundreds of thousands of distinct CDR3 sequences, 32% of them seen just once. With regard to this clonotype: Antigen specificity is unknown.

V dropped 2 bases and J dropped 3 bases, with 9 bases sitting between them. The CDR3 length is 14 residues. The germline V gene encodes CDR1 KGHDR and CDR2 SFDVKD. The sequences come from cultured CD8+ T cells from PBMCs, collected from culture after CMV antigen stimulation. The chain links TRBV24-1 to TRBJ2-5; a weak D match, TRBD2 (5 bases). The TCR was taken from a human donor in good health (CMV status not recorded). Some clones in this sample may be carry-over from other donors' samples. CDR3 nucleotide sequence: TGTGCCACCAGTGATTCCGGGAAGAAAGAGACCCAGTACTTC. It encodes CATSDSGKKETQYF.